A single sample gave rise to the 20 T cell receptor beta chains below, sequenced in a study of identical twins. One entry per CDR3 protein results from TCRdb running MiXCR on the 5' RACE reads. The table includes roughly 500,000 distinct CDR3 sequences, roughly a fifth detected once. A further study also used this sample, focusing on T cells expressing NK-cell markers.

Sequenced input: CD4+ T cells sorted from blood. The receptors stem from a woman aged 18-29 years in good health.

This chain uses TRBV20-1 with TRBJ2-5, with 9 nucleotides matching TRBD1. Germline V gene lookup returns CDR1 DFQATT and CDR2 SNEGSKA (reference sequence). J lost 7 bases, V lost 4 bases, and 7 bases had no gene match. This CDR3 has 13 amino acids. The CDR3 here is CSATTGGSGTQYF. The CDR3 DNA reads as TGCAGTGCTACTACAGGGGGCTCGGGGACCCAGTACTTC.

CDR3 DNA: TGCGCCAGCAGCTCGGGGACCGGGACCCGACCCGGAGAGCAGTACTTC. Translating gives CASSSGTGTRPGEQYF. The chain has TRBV5-1 and TRBJ2-7; D may match TRBD1 or TRBD2 (5 bases each). The CDR3 consists of 16 residues. Germline V CDR1 and CDR2: SGHRS, YFSETQ. V lost 3 bases and J lost 7, with 23 bases in between. The variable domain in full, with the rest retrieved from reference TRBV5-1 and TRBJ2-7, is KAGVTQTPRYLIKTRGQQVTLSCSPISGHRSVSWYQQTPGQGLQFLFEYFSETQRNKGNFPGRFSGRQFSNSRSEMNVSTLELGDSALYLCASSSGTGTRPGEQYFGPGTRLTVT.

The CDR3, as DNA: TGTGCCAGTAGAGGACAGGGCCCAGGGGATAGGAATGAGCAGTTCTTC. Amino acid sequence: CASRGQGPGDRNEQFF. The V and J genes are TRBV19 and TRBJ2-1, with 8 bases lining up with TRBD1. The CDR3 runs 16 residues. The V and J ends lost 6 bases and 7 bases, in that order; junction bases with no gene match: 14. Per the germline V gene, CDR1 is LNHDA and CDR2 is SQIVND (reference sequence).

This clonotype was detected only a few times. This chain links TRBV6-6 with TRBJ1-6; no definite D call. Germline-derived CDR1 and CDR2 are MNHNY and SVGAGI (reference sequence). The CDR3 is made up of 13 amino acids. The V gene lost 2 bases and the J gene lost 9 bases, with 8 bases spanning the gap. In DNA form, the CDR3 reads TGTGCCAGCAGTTACGATTTTGGTTCACCCCTCCACTTT. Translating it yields CASSYDFGSPLHF.

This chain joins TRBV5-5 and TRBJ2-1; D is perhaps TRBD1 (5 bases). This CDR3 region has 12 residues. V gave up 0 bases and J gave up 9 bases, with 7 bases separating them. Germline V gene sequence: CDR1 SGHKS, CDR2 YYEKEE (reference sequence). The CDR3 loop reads CASSLVQAEQFF. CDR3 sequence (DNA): TGTGCCAGCAGCTTGGTACAGGCTGAGCAGTTCTTC.

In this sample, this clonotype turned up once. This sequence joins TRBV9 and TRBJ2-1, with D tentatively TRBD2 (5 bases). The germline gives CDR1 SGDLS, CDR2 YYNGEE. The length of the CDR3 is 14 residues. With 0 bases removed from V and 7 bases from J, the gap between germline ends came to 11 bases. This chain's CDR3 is CASSVEARGNEQFF. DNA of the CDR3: TGTGCCAGCAGCGTAGAAGCCCGCGGGAATGAGCAGTTCTTC.

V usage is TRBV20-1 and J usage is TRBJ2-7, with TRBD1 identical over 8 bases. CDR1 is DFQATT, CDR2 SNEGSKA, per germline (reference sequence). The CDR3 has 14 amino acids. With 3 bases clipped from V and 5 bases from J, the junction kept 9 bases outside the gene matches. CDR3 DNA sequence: TGCAGTGCTAGCTGGACAGGGAACTCAGACGAGCAGTACTTC. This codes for CSASWTGNSDEQYF.

CDR3 DNA sequence: TGCGCCAGCAGTCGAGGGGCGGCGGGGTGGACAGATACGCAGTATTTT. Its translation: CASSRGAAGWTDTQYF. This sequence joins TRBV10-1 and TRBJ2-3; possible D gene TRBD2, 6 bases. Trimming left V 5 bases short and J 3 bases short, with 18 bases between. Germline-derived CDR1 and CDR2 are WNHNN and SYGVQD (reference sequence). The CDR3 loop spans 16 amino acids.

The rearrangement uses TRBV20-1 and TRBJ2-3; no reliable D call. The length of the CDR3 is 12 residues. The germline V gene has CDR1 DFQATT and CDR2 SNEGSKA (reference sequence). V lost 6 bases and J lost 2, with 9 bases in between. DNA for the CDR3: TGCAGTGCGACATTCGACACAGATACGCAGTATTTT. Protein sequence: CSATFDTDTQYF.

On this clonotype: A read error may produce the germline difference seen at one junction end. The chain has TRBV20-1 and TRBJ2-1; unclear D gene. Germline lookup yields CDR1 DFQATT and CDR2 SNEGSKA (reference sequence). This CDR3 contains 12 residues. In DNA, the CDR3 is TGCAGTGCTAGCCCCAGCTACAAAGAGCAGTTCTTC. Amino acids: CSASPSYKEQFF.

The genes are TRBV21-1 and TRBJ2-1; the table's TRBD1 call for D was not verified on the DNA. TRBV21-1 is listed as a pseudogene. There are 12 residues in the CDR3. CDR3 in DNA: TGTGCCGGGGGACAGGGAGGGAATGAGCAGTTCTTC. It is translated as CAGGQGGNEQFF.

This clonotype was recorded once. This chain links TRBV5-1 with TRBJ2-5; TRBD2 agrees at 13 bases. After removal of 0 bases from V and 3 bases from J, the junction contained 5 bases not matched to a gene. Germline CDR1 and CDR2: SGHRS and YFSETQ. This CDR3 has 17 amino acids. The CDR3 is CASSLGLAGGQKETQYF. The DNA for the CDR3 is TGCGCCAGCAGCTTGGGACTAGCGGGGGGACAAAAAGAGACCCAGTACTTC.

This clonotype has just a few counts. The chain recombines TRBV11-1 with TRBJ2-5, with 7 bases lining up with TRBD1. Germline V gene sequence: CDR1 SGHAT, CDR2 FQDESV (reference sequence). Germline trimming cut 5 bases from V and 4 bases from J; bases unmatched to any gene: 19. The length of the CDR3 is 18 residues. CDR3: CASSTRKERLQGRETQYF. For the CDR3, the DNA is TGTGCCAGCAGCACACGTAAAGAGCGCTTACAGGGGCGAGAGACCCAGTACTTC.

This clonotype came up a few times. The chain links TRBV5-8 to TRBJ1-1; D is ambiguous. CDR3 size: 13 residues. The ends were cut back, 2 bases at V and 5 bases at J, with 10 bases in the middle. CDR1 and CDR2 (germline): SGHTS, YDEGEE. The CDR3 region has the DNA TGTGCCAGCAGCTTTCGGTTAGGGACTGAAGCTTTCTTT. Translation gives CASSFRLGTEAFF.

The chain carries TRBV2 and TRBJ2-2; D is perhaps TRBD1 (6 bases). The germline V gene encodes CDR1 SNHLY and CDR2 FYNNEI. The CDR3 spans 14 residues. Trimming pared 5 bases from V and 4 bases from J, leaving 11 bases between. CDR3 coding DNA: TGTGCCAGCAGTTATACAGGGAGCACCGGGGAGCTGTTTTTT. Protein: CASSYTGSTGELFF.

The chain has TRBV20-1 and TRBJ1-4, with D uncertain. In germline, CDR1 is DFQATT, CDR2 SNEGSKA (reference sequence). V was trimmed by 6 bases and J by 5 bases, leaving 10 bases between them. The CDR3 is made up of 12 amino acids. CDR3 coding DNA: TGCAGTGCAGGACCGGGGAATGAAAAACTGTTTTTT. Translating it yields CSAGPGNEKLFF.

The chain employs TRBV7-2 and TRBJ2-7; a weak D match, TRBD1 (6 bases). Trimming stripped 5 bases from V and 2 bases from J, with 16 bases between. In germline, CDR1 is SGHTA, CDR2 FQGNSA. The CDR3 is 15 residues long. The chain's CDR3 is CASSGPRTDTYEQYF. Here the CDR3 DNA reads TGTGCCAGCAGCGGACCCCGGACAGACACCTACGAGCAGTACTTC.

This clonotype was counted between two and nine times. CDR3 sequence (DNA): TGTGCCACCAGCAGATTGAGCGGGGGCCAGTACAATGAGCAGTTCTTC. Its protein is CATSRLSGGQYNEQFF. J is TRBJ2-1 and V is TRBV15; TRBD2 matches 8 bases. Germline V gives CDR1 LNHNV, CDR2 YYDKDF (reference sequence). CDR3 length: 16 residues. J gave up 4 bases and V 2 bases, and 7 bases lay outside the gene matches.

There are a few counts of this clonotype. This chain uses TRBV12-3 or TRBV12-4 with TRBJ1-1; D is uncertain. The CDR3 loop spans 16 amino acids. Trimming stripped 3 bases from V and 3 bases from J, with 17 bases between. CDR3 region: CASSLGSRLKDTEAFF. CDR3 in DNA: TGTGCCAGCAGTTTGGGTTCGAGGTTGAAGGACACTGAAGCTTTCTTT.

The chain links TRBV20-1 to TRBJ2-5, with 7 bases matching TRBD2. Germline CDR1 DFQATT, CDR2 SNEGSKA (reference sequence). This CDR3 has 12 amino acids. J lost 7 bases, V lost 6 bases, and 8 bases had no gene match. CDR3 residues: CSALGGPGTQYF. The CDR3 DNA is TGCAGTGCCCTGGGAGGGCCAGGGACCCAGTACTTC.